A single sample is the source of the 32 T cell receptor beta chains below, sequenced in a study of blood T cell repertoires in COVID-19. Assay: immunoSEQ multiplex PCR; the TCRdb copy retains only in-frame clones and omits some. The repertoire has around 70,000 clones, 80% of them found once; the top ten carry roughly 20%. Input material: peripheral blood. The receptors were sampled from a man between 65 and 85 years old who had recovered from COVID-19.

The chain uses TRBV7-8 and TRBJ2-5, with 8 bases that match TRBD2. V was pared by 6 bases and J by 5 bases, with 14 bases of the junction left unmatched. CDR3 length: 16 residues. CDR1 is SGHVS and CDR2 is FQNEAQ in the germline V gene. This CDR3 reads CASRSRTAGVIETQYF. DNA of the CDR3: TGTGCCAGCAGGTCTCGGACAGCGGGAGTAATCGAGACCCAGTACTTC.

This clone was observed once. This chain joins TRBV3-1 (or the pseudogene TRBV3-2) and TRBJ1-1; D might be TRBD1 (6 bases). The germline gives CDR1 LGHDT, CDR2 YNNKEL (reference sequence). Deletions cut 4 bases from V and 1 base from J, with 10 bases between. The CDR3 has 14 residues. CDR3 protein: CASSRGQTNTEAFF. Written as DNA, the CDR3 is TGTGCCAGCAGCCGAGGACAGACGAACACTGAAGCTTTCTTT.

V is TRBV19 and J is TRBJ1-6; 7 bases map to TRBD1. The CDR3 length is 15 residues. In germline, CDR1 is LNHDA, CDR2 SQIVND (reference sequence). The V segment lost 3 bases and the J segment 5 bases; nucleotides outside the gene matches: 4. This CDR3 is CASSIQGGNNSPLHF. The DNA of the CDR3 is TGTGCCAGTAGTATTCAAGGGGGCAATAATTCACCCCTCCACTTT. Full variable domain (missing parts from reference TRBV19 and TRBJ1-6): DGGITQSPKYLFRKEGQNVTLSCEQNLNHDAMYWYRQDPGQGLRLIYYSQIVNDFQKGDIAEGYSVSREKKESFPLTVTSAQKNPTAFYLCASSIQGGNNSPLHFGNGTRLTVT.

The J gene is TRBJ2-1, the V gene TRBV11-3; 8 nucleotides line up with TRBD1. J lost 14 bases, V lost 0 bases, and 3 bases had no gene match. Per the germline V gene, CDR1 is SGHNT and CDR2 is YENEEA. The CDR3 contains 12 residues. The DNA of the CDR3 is TGTGCCAGCAGCTTAGAGGACAGGGCCGAGTTCTTC. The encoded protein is CASSLEDRAEFF.

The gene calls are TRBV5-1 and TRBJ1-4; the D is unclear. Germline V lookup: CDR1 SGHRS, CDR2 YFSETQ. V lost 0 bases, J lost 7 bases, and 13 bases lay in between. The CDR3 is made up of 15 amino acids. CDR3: CASSLVGNSGEKLFF. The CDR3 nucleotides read TGCGCCAGCAGCTTGGTGGGTAATTCGGGTGAAAAACTGTTTTTT.

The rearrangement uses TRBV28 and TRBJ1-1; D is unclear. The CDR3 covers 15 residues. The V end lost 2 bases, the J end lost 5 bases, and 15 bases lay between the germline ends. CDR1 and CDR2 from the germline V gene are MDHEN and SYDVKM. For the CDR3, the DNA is TGTGCCAGCAGTTTACGGCCGGTGGGAGTTACTGAAGCTTTCTTT. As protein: CASSLRPVGVTEAFF.

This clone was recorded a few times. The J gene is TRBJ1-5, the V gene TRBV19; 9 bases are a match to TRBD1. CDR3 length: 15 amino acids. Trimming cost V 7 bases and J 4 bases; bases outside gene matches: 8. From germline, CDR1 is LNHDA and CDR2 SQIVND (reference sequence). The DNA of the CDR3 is TGTGCCAGTACTTGGGGACAGGGCTGGAATCAGCCCCAGCATTTT. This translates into CASTWGQGWNQPQHF.

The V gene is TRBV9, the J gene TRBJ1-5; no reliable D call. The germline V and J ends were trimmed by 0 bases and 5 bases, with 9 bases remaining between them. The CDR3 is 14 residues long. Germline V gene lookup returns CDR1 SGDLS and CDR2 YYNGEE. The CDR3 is CASSVAGVYQPQHF. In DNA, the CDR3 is TGTGCCAGCAGCGTAGCCGGGGTTTATCAGCCCCAGCATTTT.

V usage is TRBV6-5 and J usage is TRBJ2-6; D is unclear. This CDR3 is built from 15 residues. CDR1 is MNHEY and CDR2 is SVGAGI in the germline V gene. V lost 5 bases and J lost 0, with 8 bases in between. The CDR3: CASSPRHSGANVLTF. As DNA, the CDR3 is TGTGCCAGCAGTCCTAGGCACTCTGGGGCCAACGTCCTGACTTTC.

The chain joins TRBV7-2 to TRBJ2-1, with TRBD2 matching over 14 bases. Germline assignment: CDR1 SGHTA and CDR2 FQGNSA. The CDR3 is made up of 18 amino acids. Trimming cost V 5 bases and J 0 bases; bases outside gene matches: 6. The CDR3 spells CASSIFGTSGSSYNEQFF. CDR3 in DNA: TGTGCCAGCAGCATATTCGGGACTAGCGGGAGCTCCTACAATGAGCAGTTCTTC.

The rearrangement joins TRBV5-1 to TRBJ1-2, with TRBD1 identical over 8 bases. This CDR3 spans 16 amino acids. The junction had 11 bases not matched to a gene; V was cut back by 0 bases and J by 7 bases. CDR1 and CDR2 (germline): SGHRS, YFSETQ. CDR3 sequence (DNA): TGCGCCAGCAGCTTGGACGCGGACAGGGTAGCTGCTGGCTACACCTTC. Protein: CASSLDADRVAAGYTF.

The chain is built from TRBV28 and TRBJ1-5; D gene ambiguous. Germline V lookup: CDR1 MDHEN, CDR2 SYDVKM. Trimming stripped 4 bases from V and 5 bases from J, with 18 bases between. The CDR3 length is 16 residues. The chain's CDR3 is CASSSPGSQYYQPQHF. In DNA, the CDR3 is TGTGCCAGCAGTTCACCGGGATCCCAGTATTATCAGCCCCAGCATTTT.

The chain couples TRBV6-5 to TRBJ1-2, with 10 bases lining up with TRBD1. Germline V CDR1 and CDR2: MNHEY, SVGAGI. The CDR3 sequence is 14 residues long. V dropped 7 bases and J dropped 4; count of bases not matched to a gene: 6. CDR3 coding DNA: TGTGCCAGCACCCGGGACAGGGGACTCTATGGCTACACCTTC. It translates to CASTRDRGLYGYTF.

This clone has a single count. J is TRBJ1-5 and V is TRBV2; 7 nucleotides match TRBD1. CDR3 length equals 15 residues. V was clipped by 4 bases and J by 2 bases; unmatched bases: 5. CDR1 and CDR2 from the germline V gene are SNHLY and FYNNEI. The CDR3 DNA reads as TGTGCCAGCAGTGTGGAGGGGGCCGGCAATCAGCCCCAGCATTTT. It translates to CASSVEGAGNQPQHF.

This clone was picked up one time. The CDR3 coding sequence is TGTGCCAGCAGATTAAACCGACCGGGGTTCTTC. As protein: CASRLNRPGFF. This chain joins TRBV2 and TRBJ2-1; D uncertain. This CDR3 is 11 amino acids long. Trimming cost V 6 bases and J 15 bases, with 15 bases left between them. CDR1 and CDR2 from the germline V gene are SNHLY and FYNNEI.

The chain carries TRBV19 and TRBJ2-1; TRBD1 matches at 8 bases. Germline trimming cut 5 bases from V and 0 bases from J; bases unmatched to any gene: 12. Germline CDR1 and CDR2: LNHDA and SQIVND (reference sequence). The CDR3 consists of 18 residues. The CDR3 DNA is TGTGCCAGTAGTGTCAGGGGGCGAGCGCGAAGCTCCTACAATGAGCAGTTCTTC. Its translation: CASSVRGRARSSYNEQFF.

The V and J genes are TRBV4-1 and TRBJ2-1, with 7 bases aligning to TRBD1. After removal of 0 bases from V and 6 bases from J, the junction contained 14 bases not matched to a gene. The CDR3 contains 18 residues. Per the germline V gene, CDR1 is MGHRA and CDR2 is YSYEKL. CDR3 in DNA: TGCGCCAGCAGCCAAGATAGGGTCGGACAGGCCGCCCCCAATGAGCAGTTCTTC. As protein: CASSQDRVGQAAPNEQFF.

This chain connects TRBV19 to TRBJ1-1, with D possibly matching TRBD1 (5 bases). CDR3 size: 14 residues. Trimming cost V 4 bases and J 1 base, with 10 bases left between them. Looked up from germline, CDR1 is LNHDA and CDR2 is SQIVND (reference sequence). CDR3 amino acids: CASSTQGGNTEAFF. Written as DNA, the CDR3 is TGTGCCAGTAGTACCCAGGGAGGGAACACTGAAGCTTTCTTT.

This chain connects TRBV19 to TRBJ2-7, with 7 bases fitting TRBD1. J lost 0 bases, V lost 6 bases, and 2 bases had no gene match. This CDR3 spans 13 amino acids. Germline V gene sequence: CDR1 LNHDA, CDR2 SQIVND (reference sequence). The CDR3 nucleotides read TGTGCCAGTAGCCGGGACAGCTCCTACGAGCAGTACTTC. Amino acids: CASSRDSSYEQYF.

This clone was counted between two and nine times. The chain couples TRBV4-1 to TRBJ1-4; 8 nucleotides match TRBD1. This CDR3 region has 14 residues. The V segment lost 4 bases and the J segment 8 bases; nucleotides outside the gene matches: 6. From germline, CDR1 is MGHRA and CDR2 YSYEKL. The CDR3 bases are TGCGCCAGCAGCCTCTCAAGGGACAGGGAAAAACTGTTTTTT. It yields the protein CASSLSRDREKLFF.

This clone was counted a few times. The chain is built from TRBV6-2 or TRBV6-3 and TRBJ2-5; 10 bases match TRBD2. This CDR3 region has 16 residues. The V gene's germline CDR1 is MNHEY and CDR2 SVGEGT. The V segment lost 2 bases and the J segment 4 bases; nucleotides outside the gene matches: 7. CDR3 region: CASSYGTSGDRETQYF. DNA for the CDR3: TGTGCCAGCAGTTACGGAACTAGCGGGGACCGAGAGACCCAGTACTTC.

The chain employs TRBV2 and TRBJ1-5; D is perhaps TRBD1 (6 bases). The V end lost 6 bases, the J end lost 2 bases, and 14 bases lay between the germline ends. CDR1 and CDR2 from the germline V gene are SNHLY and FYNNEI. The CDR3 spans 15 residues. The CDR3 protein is CASRRQARGNQPQHF. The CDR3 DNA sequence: TGTGCCAGCAGAAGACAGGCCCGGGGCAATCAGCCCCAGCATTTT.

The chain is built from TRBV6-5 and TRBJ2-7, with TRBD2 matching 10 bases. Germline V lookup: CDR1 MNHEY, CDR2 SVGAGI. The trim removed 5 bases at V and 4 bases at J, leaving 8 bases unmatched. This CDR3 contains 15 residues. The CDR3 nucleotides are TGTGCCAGCAGTACTGAAGCGGGGGGGATTTACGAGCAGTACTTC. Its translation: CASSTEAGGIYEQYF.

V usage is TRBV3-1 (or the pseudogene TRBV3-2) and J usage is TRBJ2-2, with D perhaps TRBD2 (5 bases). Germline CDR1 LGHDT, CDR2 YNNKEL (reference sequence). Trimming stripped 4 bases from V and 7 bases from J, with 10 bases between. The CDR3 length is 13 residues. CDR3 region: CASSPRTDGELFF. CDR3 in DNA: TGTGCCAGCAGCCCAAGGACTGACGGGGAGCTGTTTTTT.

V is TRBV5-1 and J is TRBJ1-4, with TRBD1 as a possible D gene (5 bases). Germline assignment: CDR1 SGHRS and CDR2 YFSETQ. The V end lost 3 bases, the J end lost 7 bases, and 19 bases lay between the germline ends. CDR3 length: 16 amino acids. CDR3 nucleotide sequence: TGCGCCAGCAGCTCCCAGGGAGGGCAGGGAGGTGAAAAACTGTTTTTT. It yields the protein CASSSQGGQGGEKLFF.

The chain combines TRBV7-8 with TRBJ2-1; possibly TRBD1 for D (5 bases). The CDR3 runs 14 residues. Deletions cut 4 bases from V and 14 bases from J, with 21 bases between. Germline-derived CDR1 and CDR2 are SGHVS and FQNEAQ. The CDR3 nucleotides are TGTGCCAGCAGCTACAATAGTGACAGCCGAACCGAGTTCTTC. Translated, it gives CASSYNSDSRTEFF.

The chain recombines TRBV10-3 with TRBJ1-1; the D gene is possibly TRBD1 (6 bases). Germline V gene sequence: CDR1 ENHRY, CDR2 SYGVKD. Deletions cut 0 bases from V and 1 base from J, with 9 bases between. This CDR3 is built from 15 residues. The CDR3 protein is CAISESGQSNTEAFF. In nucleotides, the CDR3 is TGTGCCATCAGTGAGTCGGGACAATCGAACACTGAAGCTTTCTTT.

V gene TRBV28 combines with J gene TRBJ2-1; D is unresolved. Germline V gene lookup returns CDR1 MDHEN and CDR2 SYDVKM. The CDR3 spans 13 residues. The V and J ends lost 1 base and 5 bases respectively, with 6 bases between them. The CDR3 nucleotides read TGTGCCAGCAGTTTATCGGTCAACAATGAGCAGTTCTTC. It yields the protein CASSLSVNNEQFF. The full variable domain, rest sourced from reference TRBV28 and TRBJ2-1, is DVKVTQSSRYLVKRTGEKVFLECVQDMDHENMFWYRQDPGLGLRLIYFSYDVKMKEKGDIPEGYSVSREKKERFSLILESASTNQTSMYLCASSLSVNNEQFFGPGTRLTVL.

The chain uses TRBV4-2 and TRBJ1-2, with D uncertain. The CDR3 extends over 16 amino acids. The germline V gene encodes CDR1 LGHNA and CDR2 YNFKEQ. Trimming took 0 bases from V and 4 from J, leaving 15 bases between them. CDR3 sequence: CASSQDRSDLFYGYTF. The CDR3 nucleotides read TGTGCCAGCAGCCAAGATCGGAGCGATCTCTTCTATGGCTACACCTTC.

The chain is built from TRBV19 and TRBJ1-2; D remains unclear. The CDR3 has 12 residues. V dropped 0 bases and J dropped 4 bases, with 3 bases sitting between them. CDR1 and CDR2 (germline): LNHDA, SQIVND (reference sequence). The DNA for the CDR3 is TGTGCCAGTAGTATAGACAGCTATGGCTACACCTTC. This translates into CASSIDSYGYTF. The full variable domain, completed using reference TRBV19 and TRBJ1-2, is DGGITQSPKYLFRKEGQNVTLSCEQNLNHDAMYWYRQDPGQGLRLIYYSQIVNDFQKGDIAEGYSVSREKKESFPLTVTSAQKNPTAFYLCASSIDSYGYTFGSGTRLTVV.

Written as DNA, the CDR3 is TGTGCCAGCAGTAGAACAGGGGACTTACATCAGCCCCAGCATTTT. This sequence encodes CASSRTGDLHQPQHF. The chain has TRBV27 and TRBJ1-5; 7 nucleotides line up with TRBD1. The ends lost 5 bases at V and 5 bases at J; junction bases unmatched: 9. This CDR3 has 15 amino acids. Looked up from germline, CDR1 is MNHEY and CDR2 is SMNVEV (reference sequence).

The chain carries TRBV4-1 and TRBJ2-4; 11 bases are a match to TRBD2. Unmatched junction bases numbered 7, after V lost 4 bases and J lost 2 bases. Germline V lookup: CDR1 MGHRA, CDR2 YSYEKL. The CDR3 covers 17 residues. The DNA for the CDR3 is TGCGCCAGCAGCCGACCGACTAGCGGGATAACCAAAAACATTCAGTACTTC. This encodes CASSRPTSGITKNIQYF.